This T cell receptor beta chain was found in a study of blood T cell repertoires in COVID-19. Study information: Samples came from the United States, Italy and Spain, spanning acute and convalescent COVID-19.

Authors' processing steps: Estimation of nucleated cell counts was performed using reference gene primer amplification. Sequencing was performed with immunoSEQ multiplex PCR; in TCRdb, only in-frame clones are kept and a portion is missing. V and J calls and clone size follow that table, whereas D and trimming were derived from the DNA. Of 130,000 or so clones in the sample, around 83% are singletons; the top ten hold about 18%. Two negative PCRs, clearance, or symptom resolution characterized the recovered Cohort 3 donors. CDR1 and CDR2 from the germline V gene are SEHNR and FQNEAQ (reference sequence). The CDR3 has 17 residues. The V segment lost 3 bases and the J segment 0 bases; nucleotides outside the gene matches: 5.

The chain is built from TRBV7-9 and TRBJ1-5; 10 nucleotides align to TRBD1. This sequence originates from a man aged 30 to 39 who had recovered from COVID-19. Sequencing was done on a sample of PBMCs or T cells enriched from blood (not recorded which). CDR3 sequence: CASSLTGGKDSNQPQHF. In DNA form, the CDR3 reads TGTGCCAGCAGCTTGACAGGGGGCAAGGATAGCAATCAGCCCCAGCATTTT.